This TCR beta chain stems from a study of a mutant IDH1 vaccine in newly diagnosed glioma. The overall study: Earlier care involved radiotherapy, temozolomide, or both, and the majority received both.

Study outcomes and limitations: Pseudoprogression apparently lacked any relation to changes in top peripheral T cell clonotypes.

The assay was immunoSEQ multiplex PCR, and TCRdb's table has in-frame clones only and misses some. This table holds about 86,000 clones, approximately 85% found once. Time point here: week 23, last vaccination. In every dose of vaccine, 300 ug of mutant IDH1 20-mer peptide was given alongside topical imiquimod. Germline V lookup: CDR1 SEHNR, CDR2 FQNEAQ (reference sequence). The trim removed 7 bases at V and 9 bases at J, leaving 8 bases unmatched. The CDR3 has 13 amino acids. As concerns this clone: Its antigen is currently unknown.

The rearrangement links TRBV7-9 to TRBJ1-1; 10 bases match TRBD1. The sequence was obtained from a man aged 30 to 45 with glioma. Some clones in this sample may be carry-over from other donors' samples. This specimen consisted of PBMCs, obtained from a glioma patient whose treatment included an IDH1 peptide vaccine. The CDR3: CASTVLDRGQAFF. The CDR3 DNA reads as TGTGCCAGCACCGTTCTCGACAGGGGGCAAGCTTTCTTT.